The rows below give T cell receptor beta chains drawn from one sample of a study of blood T cells in healthy people across ages. From the 5' RACE reads, TCRdb called clonotypes with MiXCR, one entry per CDR3 protein. The table records just under 900,000 distinct CDR3 sequences, more than 25% of them present only once. Sequenced: blood. All receptors come from a woman at least 80 years old in good health. Each CDR3 is given with its conserved first and last residue. Each record gives: D gene, CDR3 length, clone size, J gene, V gene, CDR3 protein, CDR3 DNA. A D gene is named only where the DNA matches it firmly. The size entry is marked missing in some rows and otherwise reads once, few, many or a size class.

d_gene: .
len: 13
abundance: many
j_gene: TRBJ2-1
v_gene: TRBV2
CDR3aa: CASREGVEDEQFF
CDR3nt: TGTGCCAGCAGAGAGGGGGTTGAGGATGAGCAGTTCTTC

d_gene: TRBD1
len: 14
abundance: .
j_gene: TRBJ1-5
v_gene: TRBV20-1
CDR3aa: CSALGTGQRQSQHF
CDR3nt: TGCAGTGCCCTAGGGACAGGGCAGCGTCAGTCCCAGCATTTT

d_gene: .
len: 15
abundance: .
j_gene: TRBJ2-3
v_gene: TRBV28
CDR3aa: CASSWGIGGTDTQYF
CDR3nt: TGTGCCAGCAGTTGGGGCATAGGGGGCACAGATACGCAGTATTTT

d_gene: TRBD1
len: 15
abundance: few
j_gene: TRBJ2-5
v_gene: TRBV20-1
CDR3aa: CSANWGQGFPETQYF
CDR3nt: TGCAGTGCTAATTGGGGACAGGGTTTCCCAGAGACCCAGTACTTC

d_gene: .
len: 14
abundance: .
j_gene: TRBJ2-7
v_gene: TRBV20-1
CDR3aa: CSARDPGRVYEQYF
CDR3nt: TGCAGTGCTAGAGACCCGGGAAGGGTTTACGAGCAGTACTTC

d_gene: .
len: 15
abundance: many
j_gene: TRBJ1-1
v_gene: TRBV5-1
CDR3aa: CASSLDGQLNTEAFF
CDR3nt: TGCGCCAGCAGCTTGGACGGACAGCTGAACACTGAAGCTTTCTTT

d_gene: .
len: 15
abundance: once
j_gene: TRBJ2-2
v_gene: TRBV6-6
CDR3aa: CASSSGFLATGELFF
CDR3nt: TGTGCCAGCAGTTCTGGGTTCTTAGCCACCGGGGAGCTGTTTTTT

d_gene: .
len: 14
abundance: many
j_gene: TRBJ1-2
v_gene: TRBV4-3
CDR3aa: CASSQEPQGKGYTF
CDR3nt: TGCGCCAGCAGCCAAGAGCCACAGGGAAAGGGCTACACCTTC

d_gene: TRBD1
len: 14
abundance: many
j_gene: TRBJ2-5
v_gene: TRBV20-1
CDR3aa: CSARDRQGAETQYF
CDR3nt: TGCAGTGCTAGAGATCGACAGGGTGCGGAGACCCAGTACTTC

d_gene: .
len: 15
abundance: .
j_gene: TRBJ1-6
v_gene: TRBV12-3/TRBV12-4
CDR3aa: CASSPRGDRNSPLHF
CDR3nt: TGTGCCAGCAGTCCCCGGGGGGACCGGAATTCACCCCTCCACTTT

d_gene: .
len: 17
abundance: .
j_gene: TRBJ2-1
v_gene: TRBV7-2
CDR3aa: CASSLVGGPLNYNEQFF
CDR3nt: TGTGCCAGCAGCTTAGTCGGAGGGCCCCTAAATTACAATGAGCAGTTCTTC

d_gene: TRBD1
len: 15
abundance: many
j_gene: TRBJ1-5
v_gene: TRBV20-1
CDR3aa: CSARLRDRSNQPQHF
CDR3nt: TGCAGTGCTAGACTCCGGGACAGAAGCAATCAGCCCCAGCATTTT

d_gene: .
len: 12
abundance: few
j_gene: TRBJ1-5
v_gene: TRBV12-3/TRBV12-4
CDR3aa: CASRGGGQPQHF
CDR3nt: TGTGCCAGCAGGGGGGGTGGTCAGCCCCAGCATTTT

d_gene: .
len: 13
abundance: many
j_gene: TRBJ1-2
v_gene: TRBV6-5
CDR3aa: CASSQGPNYGYTF
CDR3nt: TGTGCCAGCAGCCAGGGACCGAACTATGGCTACACCTTC

d_gene: .
len: 14
abundance: many
j_gene: TRBJ2-7
v_gene: TRBV5-5
CDR3aa: CASSLVPNSYEQYF
CDR3nt: TGTGCCAGCAGCTTGGTTCCGAACTCCTACGAGCAGTACTTC

d_gene: .
len: 15
abundance: few
j_gene: TRBJ2-5
v_gene: TRBV21-1
CDR3aa: CASSKQTSGGKTQYF
CDR3nt: TGTGCCAGCAGCAAACAGACTAGCGGGGGGAAGACCCAGTACTTC

d_gene: .
len: 12
abundance: few
j_gene: TRBJ2-5
v_gene: TRBV19
CDR3aa: CASSIREETQYF
CDR3nt: TGTGCCAGTAGTATCCGGGAGGAGACCCAGTACTTC

d_gene: .
len: 17
abundance: many
j_gene: TRBJ2-1
v_gene: TRBV6-1
CDR3aa: CASSLRGKTGLKNEQFF
CDR3nt: TGTGCCAGCAGTCTCAGAGGAAAAACAGGGTTGAAAAATGAGCAGTTCTTC

d_gene: .
len: 15
abundance: .
j_gene: TRBJ2-2
v_gene: TRBV6-2/TRBV6-3
CDR3aa: CASSFAQRRTGELFF
CDR3nt: TGTGCCAGCAGTTTTGCTCAGCGGCGGACCGGGGAGCTGTTTTTT

d_gene: .
len: 14
abundance: many
j_gene: TRBJ2-1
v_gene: TRBV7-9
CDR3aa: CASSFQTRSNEQFF
CDR3nt: TGTGCCAGCAGCTTTCAGACAAGGTCGAATGAGCAGTTCTTC

d_gene: .
len: 17
abundance: many
j_gene: TRBJ1-6
v_gene: TRBV4-1
CDR3aa: CASSQEGRGGNNSPLHF
CDR3nt: TGCGCCAGCAGCCAAGAGGGCAGGGGAGGGAATAATTCACCCCTCCACTTT

d_gene: .
len: 13
abundance: .
j_gene: TRBJ2-7
v_gene: TRBV6-2/TRBV6-3
CDR3aa: CASSHPGPYEQYF
CDR3nt: TGTGCCAGCAGCCACCCAGGGCCCTACGAGCAGTACTTC

d_gene: .
len: 16
abundance: many
j_gene: TRBJ1-6
v_gene: TRBV7-2
CDR3aa: CASSARWSSYNSPLHF
CDR3nt: TGTGCCAGCAGCGCCAGGTGGAGCTCCTATAATTCACCCCTCCACTTT

d_gene: .
len: 14
abundance: many
j_gene: TRBJ2-6
v_gene: TRBV20-1
CDR3aa: CSAYPGTGANVLTF
CDR3nt: TGCAGTGCTTATCCCGGGACAGGGGCCAACGTCCTGACTTTC

d_gene: .
len: 16
abundance: few
j_gene: TRBJ1-1
v_gene: TRBV21-1
CDR3aa: CASRTGQNVMNTEAFF
CDR3nt: TGTGCCAGCAGGACGGGGCAGAATGTAATGAACACTGAAGCTTTCTTT

d_gene: .
len: 19
abundance: many
j_gene: TRBJ2-7
v_gene: TRBV20-1
CDR3aa: CSAREGISAARLVSYEQYF
CDR3nt: TGCAGTGCTAGAGAAGGGATCTCGGCAGCAAGGTTGGTCTCCTACGAGCAGTACTTC

d_gene: .
len: 16
abundance: many
j_gene: TRBJ2-3
v_gene: TRBV14
CDR3aa: CASSQGRLTGTDTQYF
CDR3nt: TGTGCCAGCAGCCAGGGGAGGTTGACGGGCACAGATACGCAGTATTTT

d_gene: TRBD1
len: 16
abundance: .
j_gene: TRBJ1-5
v_gene: TRBV6-5
CDR3aa: CASSPRQGAANQPQHF
CDR3nt: TGTGCCAGCAGCCCCAGACAGGGGGCGGCCAATCAGCCCCAGCATTTT

d_gene: .
len: 15
abundance: .
j_gene: TRBJ1-1
v_gene: TRBV20-1
CDR3aa: CSARRSGRMNTEAFF
CDR3nt: TGCAGTGCTAGAAGATCGGGGCGCATGAACACTGAAGCTTTCTTT

d_gene: .
len: 12
abundance: few
j_gene: TRBJ2-1
v_gene: TRBV3-1
CDR3aa: CASSQNYNEQFF
CDR3nt: TGTGCCAGCAGCCAAAACTACAATGAGCAGTTCTTC

d_gene: .
len: 13
abundance: .
j_gene: TRBJ1-1
v_gene: TRBV18
CDR3aa: CASSPGVRGEAFF
CDR3nt: TGTGCCAGCTCACCAGGCGTACGGGGTGAAGCTTTCTTT

d_gene: TRBD1
len: 17
abundance: .
j_gene: TRBJ2-2
v_gene: TRBV11-3
CDR3aa: CASSSNLRQGDTGELFF
CDR3nt: TGTGCCAGCAGCTCAAACCTTCGCCAGGGGGACACCGGGGAGCTGTTTTTT

d_gene: .
len: 13
abundance: many
j_gene: TRBJ1-4
v_gene: TRBV7-9
CDR3aa: CAGGLGGDEKLFF
CDR3nt: TGTGCCGGAGGTTTGGGGGGCGATGAAAAACTGTTTTTT

d_gene: .
len: 12
abundance: many
j_gene: TRBJ2-7
v_gene: TRBV30
CDR3aa: CAWRSGSYEQYF
CDR3nt: TGTGCCTGGAGGTCCGGGAGCTACGAGCAGTACTTC

d_gene: .
len: 13
abundance: .
j_gene: TRBJ2-3
v_gene: TRBV5-1
CDR3aa: CASRLEGSDTQYF
CDR3nt: TGCGCCAGCAGGTTGGAGGGGTCAGATACGCAGTATTTT

d_gene: .
len: 16
abundance: many
j_gene: TRBJ2-5
v_gene: TRBV20-1
CDR3aa: CSANPPKNVQGPRSYF
CDR3nt: TGCAGTGCTAACCCCCCTAAGAACGTGCAGGGACCTCGCTCGTACTTC